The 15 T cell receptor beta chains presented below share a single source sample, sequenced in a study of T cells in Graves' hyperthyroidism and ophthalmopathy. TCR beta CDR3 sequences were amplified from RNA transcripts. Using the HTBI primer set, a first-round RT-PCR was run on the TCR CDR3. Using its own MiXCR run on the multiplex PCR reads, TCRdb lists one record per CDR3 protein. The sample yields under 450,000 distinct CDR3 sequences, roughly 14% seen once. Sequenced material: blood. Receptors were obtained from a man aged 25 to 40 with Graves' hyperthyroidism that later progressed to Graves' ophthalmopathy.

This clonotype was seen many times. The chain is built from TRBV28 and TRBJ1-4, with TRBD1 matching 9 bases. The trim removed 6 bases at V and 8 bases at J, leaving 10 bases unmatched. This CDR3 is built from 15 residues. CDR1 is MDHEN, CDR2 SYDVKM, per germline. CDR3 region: CASRSIQGAGEKLFF. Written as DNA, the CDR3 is TGTGCCAGCAGATCTATACAGGGGGCGGGGGAAAAACTGTTTTTT.

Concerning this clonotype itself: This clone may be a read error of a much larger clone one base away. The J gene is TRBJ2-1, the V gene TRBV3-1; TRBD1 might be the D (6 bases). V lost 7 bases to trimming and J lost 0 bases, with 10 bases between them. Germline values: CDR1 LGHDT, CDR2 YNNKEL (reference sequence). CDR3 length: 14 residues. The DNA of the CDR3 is TGTGCCAGCAACGGACAGAGCTCCTACAATGAGCAGTTCTTC. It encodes CASNGQSSYNEQFF.

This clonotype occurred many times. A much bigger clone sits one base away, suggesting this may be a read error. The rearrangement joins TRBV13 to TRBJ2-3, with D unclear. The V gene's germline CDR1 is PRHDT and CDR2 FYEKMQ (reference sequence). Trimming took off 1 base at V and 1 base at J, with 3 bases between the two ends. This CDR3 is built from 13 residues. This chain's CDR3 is CASSLARTDTQYF. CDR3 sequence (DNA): TGTGCCAGCAGCTTAGCCCGCACAGATACGCAGTATTTT. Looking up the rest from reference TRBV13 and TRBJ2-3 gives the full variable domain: AAGVIQSPRHLIKEKRETATLKCYPIPRHDTVYWYQQGPGQDPQFLISFYEKMQSDKGSIPDRFSAQQFSDYHSELNMSSLELGDSALYFCASSLARTDTQYFGPGTRLTVL.

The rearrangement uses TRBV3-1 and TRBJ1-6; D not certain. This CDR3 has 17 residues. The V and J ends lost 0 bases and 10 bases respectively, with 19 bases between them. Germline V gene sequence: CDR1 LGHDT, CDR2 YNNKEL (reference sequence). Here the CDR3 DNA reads TGTGCCAGCAGCCAAGATGGGAACGCCCAAAGGCTATCACCCCTCCACTTT. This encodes CASSQDGNAQRLSPLHF.

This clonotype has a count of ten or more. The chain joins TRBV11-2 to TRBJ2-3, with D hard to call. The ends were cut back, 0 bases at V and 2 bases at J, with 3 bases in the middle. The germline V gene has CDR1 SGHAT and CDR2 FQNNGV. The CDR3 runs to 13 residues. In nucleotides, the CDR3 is TGTGCCAGCAGCTTAGAAATCACAGATACGCAGTATTTT. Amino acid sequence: CASSLEITDTQYF.

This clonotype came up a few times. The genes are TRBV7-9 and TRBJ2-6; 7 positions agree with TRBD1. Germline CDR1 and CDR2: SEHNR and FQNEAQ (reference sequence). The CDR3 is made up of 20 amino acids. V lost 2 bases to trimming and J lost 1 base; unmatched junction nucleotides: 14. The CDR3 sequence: CASSLRGQFYLLSGANVLTF. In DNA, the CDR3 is TGTGCCAGCAGCTTAAGGGGGCAGTTTTATCTACTATCTGGGGCCAACGTCCTGACTTTC.

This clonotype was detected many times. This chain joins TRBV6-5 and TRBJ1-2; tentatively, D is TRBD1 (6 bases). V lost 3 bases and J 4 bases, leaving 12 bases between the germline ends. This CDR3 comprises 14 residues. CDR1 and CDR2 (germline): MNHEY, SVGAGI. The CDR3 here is CASSYGGRSYGYTF. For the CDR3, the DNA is TGTGCCAGCAGTTATGGGGGGCGAAGCTATGGCTACACCTTC.

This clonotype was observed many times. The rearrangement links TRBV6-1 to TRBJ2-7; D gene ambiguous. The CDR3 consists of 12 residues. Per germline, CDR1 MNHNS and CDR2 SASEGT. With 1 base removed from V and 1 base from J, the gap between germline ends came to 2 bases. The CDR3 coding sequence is TGTGCCAGCAGTGAAGTTTCCTACGAGCAGTACTTC. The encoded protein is CASSEVSYEQYF.

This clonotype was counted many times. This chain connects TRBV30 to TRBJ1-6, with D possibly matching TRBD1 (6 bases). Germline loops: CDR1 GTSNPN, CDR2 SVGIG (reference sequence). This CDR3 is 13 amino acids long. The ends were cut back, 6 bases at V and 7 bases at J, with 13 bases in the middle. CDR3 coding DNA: TGTGCCTGCCAACGACAGGAGAATTCACCCCTCCACTTT. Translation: CACQRQENSPLHF.

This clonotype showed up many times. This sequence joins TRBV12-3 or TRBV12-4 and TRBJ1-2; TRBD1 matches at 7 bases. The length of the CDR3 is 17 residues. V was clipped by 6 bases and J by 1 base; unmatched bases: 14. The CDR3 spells CASRYRARQGFNYGYTF. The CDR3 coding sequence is TGTGCCAGCAGATACCGGGCCCGACAGGGTTTTAACTATGGCTACACCTTC.

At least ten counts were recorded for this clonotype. The DNA of the CDR3 is TGCGCCAGCAGCGACCCGACAAATCTCGGGAGGAACACTGAAGCTTTCTTT. This gives the protein CASSDPTNLGRNTEAFF. The chain employs TRBV5-1 and TRBJ1-1; D unclear. Germline V lookup: CDR1 SGHRS, CDR2 YFSETQ. The ends were cut back, 4 bases at V and 1 base at J, with 20 bases in the middle. The CDR3 runs to 17 residues.

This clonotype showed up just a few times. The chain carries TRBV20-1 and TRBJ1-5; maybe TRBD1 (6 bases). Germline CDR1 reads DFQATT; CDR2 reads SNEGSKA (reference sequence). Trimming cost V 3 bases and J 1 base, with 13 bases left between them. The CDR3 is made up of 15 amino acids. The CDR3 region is CSARRGGLSNQPQHF. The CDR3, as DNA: TGCAGTGCTAGGAGGGGGGGGCTGAGCAATCAGCCCCAGCATTTT.

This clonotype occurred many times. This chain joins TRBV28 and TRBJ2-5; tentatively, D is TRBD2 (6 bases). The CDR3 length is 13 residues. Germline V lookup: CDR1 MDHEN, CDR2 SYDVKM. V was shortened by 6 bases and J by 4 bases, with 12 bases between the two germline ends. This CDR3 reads CASSDLGGETQYF. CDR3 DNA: TGTGCCAGCAGCGACTTGGGGGGAGAGACCCAGTACTTC.

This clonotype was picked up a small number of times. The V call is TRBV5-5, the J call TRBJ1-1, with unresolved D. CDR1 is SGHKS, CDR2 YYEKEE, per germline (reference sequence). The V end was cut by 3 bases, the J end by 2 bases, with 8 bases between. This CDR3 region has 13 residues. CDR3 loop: CASSSPINTEAFF. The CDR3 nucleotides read TGTGCCAGCAGCTCGCCGATAAACACTGAAGCTTTCTTT.

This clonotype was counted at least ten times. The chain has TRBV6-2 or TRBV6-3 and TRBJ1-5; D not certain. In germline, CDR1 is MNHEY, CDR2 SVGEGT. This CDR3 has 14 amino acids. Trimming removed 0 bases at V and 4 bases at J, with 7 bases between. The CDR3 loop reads CASSYSNRNQPQHF. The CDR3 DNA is TGTGCCAGCAGTTACTCGAATAGGAATCAGCCCCAGCATTTT.